This T cell receptor beta chain is from a study of regulatory T cells in long-lasting Graves disease. The CDR3 spans 15 residues. Trimming removed 4 bases from V and 0 bases from J; junction bases left unmatched: 2. CDR1 and CDR2 from the germline V gene are SGHRS and YFSETQ. Study-level results: Persistent patients had more shared public clonotypes (2,741) than new patients (about 920).

In this sample, this clonotype turned up once. Its antigen remains unknown. Construction of the TCR beta libraries employed iRepertoire HTBI primers in conjunction with Arm-PCR of CDR3 regions. Via MiXCR, TCRdb re-called the multiplex PCR reads, giving one row per CDR3 protein. There are approximately 400,000 distinct CDR3 sequences in the sample; 15% occur only once, and roughly 7.7% lies in the top ten. The time point is: newly diagnosed GD, antithyroid drugs for less than 3 months. Generation of the TCR library employed RNA extracted from PBMCs. The sample was also linked to a second study, of T cells in Graves' hyperthyroidism and ophthalmopathy. That study reports: First-round RT-PCR targeting the TCR CDR3 was performed with the HTBI primer set.

Sequences were derived from peripheral blood mononuclear cells (PBMCs), sampled at new diagnosis, from a patient treated with antithyroid drugs. The TCR comes from a woman aged 35 to 49 with Graves disease. The chain joins TRBV5-1 to TRBJ2-7, with 12 bases lining up with TRBD1. In DNA form, the CDR3 reads TGCGCCAGCAGCGGGACAGGGGGCAGCTCCTACGAGCAGTACTTC. It codes for CASSGTGGSSYEQYF.